This TCR beta chain emerged from a study of blood T cells in healthy people across ages. Study-wide context: About one barcoded beta molecule was captured per two T cells (by template switching). Study-wide points: Strong correlation linked observed beta diversity and percent naive T cells. It was the long-lived donors that had more naive CD4+ cells and higher diversity than aged donors.

The V end was cut by 6 bases, the J end by 5 bases, with 8 bases between. The CDR3 spans 11 residues. In germline, CDR1 is SGHRS, CDR2 YFSETQ. The second PCR ran roughly 6 to 11 cycles with a sample-barcoded 5' primer and J-beta primers. Researchers report that a template-switch adaptor with 12 random nucleotides tagged each cDNA molecule. From the 5' RACE reads, TCRdb called clonotypes with MiXCR, one entry per CDR3 protein. The repertoire holds 450,000 to 700,000 distinct CDR3 sequences, with approximately 30% as singletons. In regard to this clonotype: As yet, its antigen is unknown.

This chain connects TRBV5-1 to TRBJ1-1; no definite D call. Material: blood. The sequence was obtained from a woman aged 70-85 years in good health. The CDR3 loop reads CASKGETEAFF. CDR3 DNA sequence: TGCGCCAGCAAAGGCGAGACTGAAGCTTTCTTT. Using reference TRBV5-1 and TRBJ1-1 for the parts outside the CDR3, the full variable domain is KAGVTQTPRYLIKTRGQQVTLSCSPISGHRSVSWYQQTPGQGLQFLFEYFSETQRNKGNFPGRFSGRQFSNSRSEMNVSTLELGDSALYLCASKGETEAFFGQGTRLTVV.